This T cell receptor (beta chain) stems from a study of T cells in Graves' hyperthyroidism and ophthalmopathy. Using RNA transcripts as the source, TCR beta CDR3 regions were amplified. Initially, a first-round RT-PCR of the TCR CDR3 employed the HTBI primer set. TCRdb re-called the multiplex PCR reads through MiXCR, storing one row per CDR3 protein. The profile shows about 520,000 distinct CDR3 sequences, roughly 24% of them singletons. Ophthalmopathy patients had Clinical Activity Score at least 3, NOSPECS grade at least 4, duration under 3 months. Clinical symptoms, serum thyroxine and TRAb, thyroid ultrasound and orbital computed tomography were used for the diagnoses. This clonotype has at least ten counts. What it recognizes is unknown. The ends were cut back, 4 bases at V and 1 base at J, with 12 bases in the middle. The germline CDR1 and CDR2 sequences are MNHNS and SASEGT. The CDR3 sequence is 15 residues long.

The study's findings and limits: With a median lead of around 6.7 months before onset, the model predicted ophthalmopathy.

This clonotype originated in a woman between 25 and 40 years old with Graves' ophthalmopathy. The J gene is TRBJ2-3, the V gene TRBV6-1, with TRBD2 as a possible D gene (6 bases). Material for sequencing was blood. CDR3 residues: CASSGLWGGTDTQYF. CDR3 DNA: TGTGCCAGCAGTGGGCTATGGGGGGGCACAGATACGCAGTATTTT.